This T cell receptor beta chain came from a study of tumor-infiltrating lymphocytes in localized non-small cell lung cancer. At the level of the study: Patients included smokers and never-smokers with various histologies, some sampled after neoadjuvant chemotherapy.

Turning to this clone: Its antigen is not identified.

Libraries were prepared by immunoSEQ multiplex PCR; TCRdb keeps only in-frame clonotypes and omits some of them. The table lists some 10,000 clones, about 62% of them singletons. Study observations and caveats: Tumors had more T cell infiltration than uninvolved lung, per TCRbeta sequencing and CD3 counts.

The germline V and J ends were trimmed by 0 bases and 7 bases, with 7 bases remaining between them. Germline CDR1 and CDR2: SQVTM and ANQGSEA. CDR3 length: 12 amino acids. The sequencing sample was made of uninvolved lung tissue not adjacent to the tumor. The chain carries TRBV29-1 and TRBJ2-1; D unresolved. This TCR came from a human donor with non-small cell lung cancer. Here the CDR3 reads CSVEEGRNEQFF. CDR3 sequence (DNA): TGCAGCGTTGAAGAAGGACGGAATGAGCAGTTCTTC.